The source of this T cell receptor beta chain is a study of CD8+CD57+ T cells in acquired aplastic anemia. This clonotype was counted many times. The study profiled TCR beta VDJ and CDR3 using genomic DNA as template. MiXCR, run by TCRdb on the reads, gives a single entry per CDR3 protein. The sample has a few hundred thousand distinct CDR3 sequences; roughly 35% are singletons. The germline CDR1 and CDR2 sequences are SGDLS and YYNGEE. With V trimmed by 3 bases and J by 2 bases, 2 bases remained unmatched. The CDR3 consists of 15 residues. The TCR originated in a human donor in good health, serving as a control. The sequencing sample was made of sorted CD4+, CD8+, or CD8+CD57+ T cells (not recorded which) from PBMCs. The rearrangement joins TRBV9 to TRBJ2-7; 13 bases agree with TRBD2. Here the CDR3 reads CASSEGTSGTYEQYF. CDR3 in DNA: TGTGCCAGCAGCGAGGGGACTAGCGGGACCTACGAGCAGTACTTC.